This T cell receptor (beta chain) appears in the sequencing data of a study of blood T cell repertoires in COVID-19. Study information: Nucleic acid was either cDNA or gDNA, and it came from T cells, B-cell-depleted T cells, or PBMCs.

Generated by immunoSEQ multiplex PCR, the TCRdb table keeps only in-frame clones and is missing some. The sample has roughly 250,000 clones; 65% to 85% are singletons. V lost 4 bases to trimming and J lost 3 bases; unmatched junction nucleotides: 3. The CDR3 sequence is 14 residues long. Looked up from germline, CDR1 is SEHNR and CDR2 is FQNEAQ (reference sequence). The receptor's source is a human donor in a cohort sampled during active COVID-19. The chain has TRBV7-9 and TRBJ2-3, with TRBD2 matching 8 bases. Input material: peripheral blood. This CDR3 reads CASSSGTRTDTQYF. In DNA form, the CDR3 reads TGTGCCAGCAGCTCCGGGACTAGAACAGATACGCAGTATTTT.